Listed below are T cell receptor beta chains from one sample, sequenced in a study of cytomegalovirus exposure and HLA in healthy donors. The table came from immunoSEQ multiplex PCR; TCRdb's copy has only in-frame clones and leaves some out. The repertoire holds roughly 70,000 clones, approximately 97% seen once, with about 1.5% in the top ten. Specimen: PBMCs. Receptors originate from a woman between 18 and 29 years old in good health and CMV-seropositive. Each CDR3 is given with its conserved first and last residue. D genes are given only for firm matches. Size is omitted from some rows. Given values are once, few, many or a class for expanded clones.

CDR3 length,clone size,V gene,J gene,D gene,CDR3 DNA,CDR3 protein
15,NA,TRBV5-1,TRBJ2-5,NA,TGCGCCAGCAGCTCCCTGTCGGTCTCCCAAGAGACCCAGTACTTC,CASSSLSVSQETQYF
16,NA,TRBV10-3,TRBJ1-2,NA,TGTGCCATCAGTGGTGGGGGCGACAGTTCTAACTATGGCTACACCTTC,CAISGGGDSSNYGYTF
15,NA,TRBV14,TRBJ2-1,NA,TGTGCCAGCAGCCTAAGGCGGGGCTCCTACAATGAGCAGTTCTTC,CASSLRRGSYNEQFF
15,NA,TRBV25-1,TRBJ2-7,NA,TGTGCCAGCAAAATTTCACTTGGGGCCTCCTACGAGCAGTACTTC,CASKISLGASYEQYF
15,NA,TRBV7-8,TRBJ2-1,TRBD2,TGTGCCAGCAGCTCGGGACTAGCGGATTACAATGAGCAGTTCTTC,CASSSGLADYNEQFF
16,NA,TRBV6-5,TRBJ2-2,TRBD2,TGTGCCAGCAGTTACGCGAGCGGGAGCTTGGTCGGGGAGCTGTTTTTT,CASSYASGSLVGELFF
11,NA,TRBV28,TRBJ2-7,NA,TGTGCCAGCAGTTCCCTCGGACTGGGAGACTTC,CASSSLGLGDF
14,NA,TRBV9,TRBJ1-1,TRBD1,TGTGCCAGCAGCGGACAGGGCAGGAACACTGAAGCTTTCTTT,CASSGQGRNTEAFF
15,NA,TRBV11-2,TRBJ2-5,NA,TGTGCCAGCAGCCCGCCCCAGGGATTGGAAGAGACCCAGTACTTC,CASSPPQGLEETQYF
14,NA,TRBV28,TRBJ1-5,NA,TGTGCCAGCAGTTTTTTCTCGGGGAATCAGCCCCAGCATTTT,CASSFFSGNQPQHF
14,NA,TRBV9,TRBJ2-3,NA,TGTGCCAGCAGCGCAAGCGGGAGCACAGATACGCAGTATTTT,CASSASGSTDTQYF
17,NA,TRBV11-2,TRBJ2-5,TRBD2,TGTGCCAGCAGTCTCAGCGGGAGGGCCCAGTCGCAAGAGACCCAGTACTTC,CASSLSGRAQSQETQYF
16,NA,TRBV5-1,TRBJ1-1,NA,TGCGCCAGCAGCTTGCGGTCAGGCCGCCCGAACACTGAAGCTTTCTTT,CASSLRSGRPNTEAFF
13,NA,TRBV5-8,TRBJ2-7,NA,TGTGCCAGCAGCCCCCTGGCCGCTTACGAGCAGTACTTC,CASSPLAAYEQYF
15,NA,TRBV6-5,TRBJ1-1,TRBD1,TGTGCCAGCAGGAAAATACAGGGGGGGAACACTGAAGCTTTCTTT,CASRKIQGGNTEAFF
15,NA,TRBV7-3,TRBJ2-5,TRBD2,TGTGCCAGCAGCGTAGGACTAGCGGGGCAAGAGACCCAGTACTTC,CASSVGLAGQETQYF
15,NA,TRBV7-9,TRBJ2-7,TRBD2,TGTGCCAGCAGCCCCCAGACTAGCGGGTTCTACGAGCAGTACTTC,CASSPQTSGFYEQYF
15,NA,TRBV12-2,TRBJ2-7,NA,TGTGCAAGTCGCGCCCGTTCACTACTTACTTACGAGCAGTACTTC,CASRARSLLTYEQYF
15,NA,TRBV5-5,TRBJ1-4,TRBD1,TGTGCCAGCAGCTTACAGGGGGCCCAAGGAGAAAAACTGTTTTTT,CASSLQGAQGEKLFF
16,NA,TRBV7-2,TRBJ2-3,TRBD2,TGTGCCAGCAGCGCCACTAGCGTACCTCGGACAGATACGCAGTATTTT,CASSATSVPRTDTQYF
15,NA,TRBV4-2,TRBJ1-1,NA,TGTGCCAGCAGCCAAGTCGCGGAGGGGAACACTGAAGCTTTCTTT,CASSQVAEGNTEAFF
15,NA,TRBV9,TRBJ1-1,NA,TGTGCCAGCAGTGGGACTAGAGGACCGGGGACTGAAGCTTTCTTT,CASSGTRGPGTEAFF
16,NA,TRBV5-1,TRBJ2-7,TRBD1,TGCGCCAGCAGCTTGGGGAACAGGGGTCCCGTGGGGGAGCAGTACTTC,CASSLGNRGPVGEQYF
17,once,TRBV27,TRBJ2-7,TRBD2,TGTGCCAGCAGTTTATTTTCAGTCGGGGGGAGTTCATACGAGCAGTACTTC,CASSLFSVGGSSYEQYF
15,NA,TRBV7-9,TRBJ1-5,NA,TGTGCCAGCAGCTTTGCAGGGGATAGCAATCAGCCCCAGCATTTT,CASSFAGDSNQPQHF
14,NA,TRBV7-3,TRBJ2-1,TRBD2,TGTGCCAGCAGCCAGGGACTAGCGAGCAATGAGCAGTTCTTC,CASSQGLASNEQFF
17,NA,TRBV19,TRBJ2-1,NA,TGTGCCAGTAGTATACCAGGAGGCCGGAGCTCCTACAATGAGCAGTTCTTC,CASSIPGGRSSYNEQFF
16,NA,TRBV10-3,TRBJ1-3,NA,TGTGCCATCAGTGGCCCGAGCCAGGGTCCTGGAAACACCATATATTTT,CAISGPSQGPGNTIYF
14,NA,TRBV29-1,TRBJ1-1,NA,TGCAGCGTTGAATCCCCACCTTCGGACACTGAAGCTTTCTTT,CSVESPPSDTEAFF
14,NA,TRBV28,TRBJ1-5,NA,TGTGCCAGCAGTTTGTGGGGGGGGCATCAGCCCCAGCATTTT,CASSLWGGHQPQHF
14,NA,TRBV28,TRBJ2-7,NA,TGTGCCAGCAGTTTATTCGCAGGGGATATCGAGCAGTACTTC,CASSLFAGDIEQYF
12,once,TRBV16,TRBJ2-7,NA,TGTGCCAGCAGCTCGGACATCCACGAGCAGTACTTC,CASSSDIHEQYF
14,NA,TRBV27,TRBJ2-1,TRBD2,TGTGCCAGCTCTAGCGGAGGTCCCTACAATGAGCAGTTCTTC,CASSSGGPYNEQFF
18,NA,TRBV4-1,TRBJ2-7,TRBD2,TGCGCCAGCAGCCTAGGGACTAGCGGGGGGAGTTCCTCCTACGAGCAGTACTTC,CASSLGTSGGSSSYEQYF
18,NA,TRBV27,TRBJ2-7,TRBD2,TGTGCCAGCAGTTTATGGGCTAGCGGGCTTTCCAGCTCCTACGAGCAGTACTTC,CASSLWASGLSSSYEQYF
15,NA,TRBV9,TRBJ2-3,TRBD2,TGTGCCAGCAGCACCCGGGGACTATTCACAGATACGCAGTATTTT,CASSTRGLFTDTQYF
16,once,TRBV10-3,TRBJ2-3,TRBD2,TGTGCCATCAGTGAAACCCATAGCGGGAGCGCAGATACGCAGTATTTT,CAISETHSGSADTQYF
12,NA,TRBV7-2,TRBJ1-2,NA,TGTGCCAGCAGCTTAGTTGTCTCTGGCTACACCTTC,CASSLVVSGYTF
16,NA,TRBV7-6,TRBJ2-7,TRBD2,TGTGCCAGCAGCTCTGGGACTAGCGGGAGGGCCCACGAGCAGTACTTC,CASSSGTSGRAHEQYF
14,NA,TRBV6-5,TRBJ1-1,NA,TGTGCCAGCAGTCCGGTCTCGATGAACACTGAAGCTTTCTTT,CASSPVSMNTEAFF
14,NA,TRBV6-5,TRBJ1-1,TRBD1,TGTGCCAGCAGTTACGGGACAGCGAACACTGAAGCTTTCTTT,CASSYGTANTEAFF
13,NA,TRBV27,TRBJ2-2,NA,TGTGCCAGCAGTTTAGCACGGACCGGGGAGCTGTTTTTT,CASSLARTGELFF
13,NA,TRBV19,TRBJ2-2,NA,TGTGCCAGTAGGGGACAATCCACCGGGGAGCTGTTTTTT,CASRGQSTGELFF
16,NA,TRBV4-1,TRBJ1-3,NA,TGCGCCAGCAGCCAATTGGGACTGGGTTCTGGAAACACCATATATTTT,CASSQLGLGSGNTIYF
14,NA,TRBV7-9,TRBJ1-4,NA,TGTGCCAGCAGCTTAGTTGACAAGACTGAAAAACTGTTTTTT,CASSLVDKTEKLFF
14,NA,TRBV7-3,TRBJ2-7,TRBD2,TGTGCCAGCAGCTCGGCCGCGGGAGGGAGCGAGCAGTACTTC,CASSSAAGGSEQYF
13,once,TRBV5-4,TRBJ1-1,NA,TGTGCCAGCAGCTTGGATGGGAGGGCGGAGGCTTTCTTT,CASSLDGRAEAFF
15,NA,TRBV15,TRBJ2-7,TRBD1,TGTGCCACCAGCAGGGACAGGTCCCGCTCCTACGAGCAGTACTTC,CATSRDRSRSYEQYF
16,NA,TRBV4-2,TRBJ1-1,NA,TGTGCCAGCAGCCAAGACAGGGGCACTATGAACACTGAAGCTTTCTTT,CASSQDRGTMNTEAFF
13,NA,TRBV11-2,TRBJ2-7,NA,TGTGCCAGCCTAGGACAGAACTCCTACGAGCAGTACTTC,CASLGQNSYEQYF
16,once,TRBV10-2,TRBJ1-2,NA,TGCGCCAGCAGTCTGAGTGGGGGGGCAGCTAACTATGGCTACACCTTC,CASSLSGGAANYGYTF
16,once,TRBV4-1,TRBJ2-6,TRBD1,TGCGCCAGCAGCCGAGGACAGGGTAATAGTCACGACGTCCTGACTTTC,CASSRGQGNSHDVLTF